The source of this TCR beta chain is a study of T cell responses to AZD1222 COVID-19 vaccine. The method was immunoSEQ multiplex PCR; TCRdb's version includes in-frame clones alone and lacks a portion of them. Of just under 55,000 clones detected, approximately 90% appear once; the ten largest clones hold approximately 4.1%. A word on this clone: Its antigen is unknown.

The germline CDR1 and CDR2 sequences are SGHTS and YDEGEE. The CDR3 has 16 amino acids. Trimming removed 4 bases from V and 4 bases from J; junction bases left unmatched: 11. General study findings and limits: Without day 14 samples, only post-peak T cell repertoires were studied. Donors were chiefly white British, with a greater number of females, and clonal diversity was perhaps underestimated. Dominant CD4 TCR responses targeted spike regions 160-218 and 743-854. Seropositive at baseline were only a handful of AZD1222 recipients.

The source was peripheral blood, collected on day 0 of AZD1222 vaccination. This chain uses TRBV5-8 with TRBJ2-5; 9 nucleotides agree with TRBD1. This TCR derives from an adult in good health. CDR3 in DNA: TGTGCCAGCAGCGACGGGACAGGGAAACCCGTAGAGACCCAGTACTTC. Protein sequence: CASSDGTGKPVETQYF. The variable domain in full, completed from reference TRBV5-8 and TRBJ2-5, reads EAGVTQSPTHLIKTRGQQATLRCSPISGHTSVYWYQQALGLGLQFLLWYDEGEERNRGNFPPRFSGRQFPNYSSELNVNALELEDSALYLCASSDGTGKPVETQYFGPGTRLLVL.